This record covers a single T cell receptor (beta chain). Its matching antigen is unknown. The sample comes from a study of CD8+CD57+ T cells in acquired aplastic anemia. Study-wide background: Sorted CD4+ and CD8+ cells yielded DNA averaging about 3.2 ug. Study-wide results and limits: Patients and controls were not found to differ significantly in CD8+ Simpson's diversity. Over 25 CD8+ CDR3 sequences occurred in both the patients and the controls.

For CDR3 and TCR beta VDJ profiling, genomic DNA was the template used. MiXCR, run by TCRdb on the reads, gives a single entry per CDR3 protein. This sample has around 150,000 distinct CDR3 sequences, with roughly two thirds found just once. Patients picked for sequencing had shown CD8+CD57+ cell expansion detected by flow cytometry. Patients had not yet gotten any therapy when their blood was taken for sampling. In germline, CDR1 is SGHTA, CDR2 FQGTGA. Between the trimmed V and J ends, which lost 5 bases and 5 bases, there was a span of 19 bases. The CDR3 extends over 15 amino acids. The chain employs TRBV7-3 and TRBJ2-7; TRBD1 might be the D (5 bases). Sequenced input: sorted CD4+, CD8+, or CD8+CD57+ T cells (not recorded which) from PBMCs. The TCR comes from a human donor with aplastic anemia. The DNA for the CDR3 is TGTGCCAGCAGCCCAACAGGTTCCCAAGTGGACGAGCAGTACTTC. Translated, it gives CASSPTGSQVDEQYF.